Listed here is a single T cell receptor beta chain. Only in-frame clones appear in the TCRdb table, and some are missing; sequencing was by immunoSEQ multiplex PCR. There are about 69,000 clones in the sample; just under 80% occur only once, and more than 45% lies in the top ten. V dropped 5 bases and J dropped 5 bases, with 18 bases sitting between them. CDR3 length equals 15 residues. Germline lookup yields CDR1 SGHTA and CDR2 FQGNSA. The data were taken from a study of blood T cell repertoires in COVID-19. For the study at large: The samples span acute and convalescent COVID-19 from the United States, Italy and Spain. T cells, B-cell-depleted T cells, or PBMCs supplied cDNA or gDNA.

The sequence was obtained from a human donor in a cohort sampled during active COVID-19. The rearrangement joins TRBV7-2 to TRBJ2-5; D is possibly TRBD2 (7 bases). Sequencing was carried out using peripheral blood. The DNA for the CDR3 is TGTGCCAGCAGCCCCCCCGGCGGGGGCGCGGAGACCCAGTACTTC. This codes for CASSPPGGGAETQYF.